The 10 T cell receptor beta chains below were found in one sample sequenced in a study of PD-1 blockade in classical Hodgkin lymphoma. This table comes from immunoSEQ multiplex PCR, and its TCRdb copy is limited to in-frame clones, with some not included. This sample has roughly 150,000 clones; 78% occur once, and the top ten carry over 7.5%. Patients all relapsed after autologous stem cell transplantation, and there was variation in brentuximab vedotin exposure. The starting material was peripheral blood mononuclear cells (PBMCs), obtained before the second cycle of nivolumab. All receptors derive from a human donor with classical Hodgkin lymphoma.

The chain links TRBV6-5 to TRBJ1-1, with D unclear. The CDR3 covers 14 residues. Trimming pared 4 bases from V and 0 bases from J, leaving 9 bases between. CDR1 and CDR2 from the germline V gene are MNHEY and SVGAGI. This chain's CDR3 is CASSSPHLNTEAFF. In DNA, the CDR3 is TGTGCCAGCAGTTCCCCGCACTTGAACACTGAAGCTTTCTTT.

This clone showed up just a few times. The chain uses TRBV10-1 and TRBJ2-2; D remains ambiguous. The CDR3 runs to 13 residues. V lost 3 bases and J lost 6, with 8 bases in between. Germline V gene data show CDR1 as WNHNN and CDR2 as SYGVQD (reference sequence). CDR3 region: CASSDGQSGELFF. DNA for the CDR3: TGCGCCAGCAGTGATGGTCAGTCCGGGGAGCTGTTTTTT.

The chain recombines TRBV11-2 with TRBJ1-4; possibly TRBD1 for D (5 bases). The germline V gene has CDR1 SGHAT and CDR2 FQNNGV. This CDR3 has 15 amino acids. V lost 2 bases, J lost 4 bases, and 11 bases lay in between. The CDR3 loop is CASSLRGQVNEKLFF. Here the CDR3 DNA reads TGTGCCAGCAGCTTAAGGGGCCAAGTTAATGAAAAACTGTTTTTT.

The chain combines TRBV11-2 with TRBJ1-1; D might be TRBD1 (5 bases). Germline assignment: CDR1 SGHAT and CDR2 FQNNGV. Trimming stripped 3 bases from V and 4 bases from J, with 12 bases between. This CDR3 has 14 amino acids. This chain's CDR3 is CASSFTGTGTEAFF. In DNA form, the CDR3 reads TGTGCCAGCAGCTTCACCGGGACGGGCACTGAAGCTTTCTTT.

The V call is TRBV11-2, the J call TRBJ2-3, with TRBD2 matching over 8 bases. This CDR3 spans 17 amino acids. Germline CDR1 is SGHAT and CDR2 is FQNNGV. V lost 2 bases to trimming and J lost 3 bases; unmatched junction nucleotides: 10. The CDR3 here is CASSLMGWSSGTDTQYF. In DNA form, the CDR3 reads TGTGCCAGCAGCTTAATGGGGTGGTCTAGCGGGACAGATACGCAGTATTTT. Filled out from reference TRBV11-2 and TRBJ2-3, the complete variable domain reads EAGVAQSPRYKIIEKRQSVAFWCNPISGHATLYWYQQILGQGPKLLIQFQNNGVVDDSQLPKDRFSAERLKGVDSTLKIQPAKLEDSAVYLCASSLMGWSSGTDTQYFGPGTRLTVL.

The V and J genes are TRBV2 and TRBJ2-2, with TRBD1 as a possible D gene (6 bases). The germline V gene encodes CDR1 SNHLY and CDR2 FYNNEI. V shed 7 bases and J shed 1 base, with 13 bases lying between them. The CDR3 contains 15 residues. CDR3 sequence reads: CASNSRGGNTGELFF. CDR3 DNA: TGTGCCAGCAATAGTCGAGGGGGGAACACCGGGGAGCTGTTTTTT.

V usage is TRBV19 and J usage is TRBJ1-5; 9 positions match TRBD1. Germline V gene lookup returns CDR1 LNHDA and CDR2 SQIVND (reference sequence). V lost 6 bases and J lost 7; bases outside the gene matches: 7. This CDR3 comprises 14 residues. For the CDR3, the DNA is TGTGCCAGTAGACGGACAGGGGAGTACCAGCCCCAGCATTTT. Translation gives CASRRTGEYQPQHF.

This chain connects TRBV6-4 to TRBJ2-1; 7 bases are a match to TRBD2. The junction had 7 bases not matched to a gene; V was cut back by 9 bases and J by 8 bases. CDR1 is MRHNA, CDR2 SNTAGT, per germline. This CDR3 comprises 12 residues. CDR3 in DNA: TGTGCCAGGGGGGGGGTTCTTGATGAGCAGTTCTTC. Protein sequence: CARGGVLDEQFF.

The genes are TRBV5-4 and TRBJ2-1; TRBD2 matches 7 bases. V shed 5 bases and J 0 bases; nucleotides not matched to a gene: 8. The CDR3 is 16 residues long. Germline CDR1 reads SGHNT; CDR2 reads YYREEE (reference sequence). The CDR3 spells CASRLSGTTSYNEQFF. DNA for the CDR3: TGTGCCAGCAGGCTGAGCGGGACTACCTCCTACAATGAGCAGTTCTTC.

The CDR3 DNA reads as TGTGCCAGCAGTGAATCTTTGAGACTAGCGGGGGACAATGAGCAGTTCTTC. This sequence encodes CASSESLRLAGDNEQFF. The chain combines TRBV2 with TRBJ2-1, with 12 bases fitting TRBD2. The V gene's germline CDR1 is SNHLY and CDR2 FYNNEI. The CDR3 consists of 17 residues. The V gene end was trimmed by 2 bases and the J gene end by 5 bases; junction bases not matched to a gene: 7.